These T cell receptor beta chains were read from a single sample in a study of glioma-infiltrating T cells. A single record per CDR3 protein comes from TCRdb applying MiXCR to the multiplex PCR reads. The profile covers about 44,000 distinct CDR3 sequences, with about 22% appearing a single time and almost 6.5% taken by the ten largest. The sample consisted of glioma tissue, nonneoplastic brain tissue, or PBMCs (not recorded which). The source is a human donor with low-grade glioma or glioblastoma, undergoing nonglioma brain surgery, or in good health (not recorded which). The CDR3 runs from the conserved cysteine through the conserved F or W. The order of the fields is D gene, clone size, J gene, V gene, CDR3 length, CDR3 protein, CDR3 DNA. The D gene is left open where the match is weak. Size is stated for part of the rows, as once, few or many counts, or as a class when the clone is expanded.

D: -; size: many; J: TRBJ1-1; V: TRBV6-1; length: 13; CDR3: CASREISNTEAFF; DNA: TGTGCCAGCAGAGAGATTTCGAACACTGAAGCTTTCTTT
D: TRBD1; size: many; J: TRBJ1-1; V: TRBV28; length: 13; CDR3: CASRTTGGATAFF; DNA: TGTGCCAGCAGGACAACAGGGGGCGCGACGGCTTTCTTT
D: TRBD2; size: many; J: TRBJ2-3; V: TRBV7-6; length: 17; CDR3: CASSSLAGGVSTDTQYF; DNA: TGTGCCAGCAGCTCCCTAGCGGGAGGGGTTAGCACAGATACGCAGTATTTT
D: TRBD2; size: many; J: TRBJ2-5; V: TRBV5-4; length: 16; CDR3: CASSLTSGALQETQYF; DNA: TGTGCCAGCAGCTTGACTAGCGGGGCTCTCCAAGAGACCCAGTACTTC
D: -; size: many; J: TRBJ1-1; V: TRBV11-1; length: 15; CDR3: CASSLAPGLGTEAFF; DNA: TGTGCCAGCAGCTTAGCGCCGGGACTTGGCACTGAAGCTTTCTTT
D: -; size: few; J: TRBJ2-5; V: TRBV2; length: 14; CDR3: CASSERGSAETQYF; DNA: TGTGCCAGCAGTGAACGGGGAAGCGCAGAGACCCAGTACTTC
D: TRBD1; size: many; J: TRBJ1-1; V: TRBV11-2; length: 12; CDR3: CASSSQGVRAFF; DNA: TGTGCCAGCAGTTCCCAGGGGGTTCGAGCTTTCTTT
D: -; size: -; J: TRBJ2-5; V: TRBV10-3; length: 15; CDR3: CAISPGEIGLETQYF; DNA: TGTGCCATCAGCCCCGGGGAGATTGGGTTGGAGACCCAGTACTTC
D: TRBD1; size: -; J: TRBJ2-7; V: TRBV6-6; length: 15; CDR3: CASSYSGTGGIEQYF; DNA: TGTGCCAGCAGTTACTCCGGGACAGGGGGTATCGAGCAGTACTTC
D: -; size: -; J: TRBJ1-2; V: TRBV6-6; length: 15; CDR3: CASSYYPSSRDGYTF; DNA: TGTGCCAGCAGTTACTATCCCTCTTCAAGGGATGGCTACACCTTC
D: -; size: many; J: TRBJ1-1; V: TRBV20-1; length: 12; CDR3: CSAREGGLSAFF; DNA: TGCAGTGCTAGAGAGGGGGGGCTATCAGCTTTCTTT
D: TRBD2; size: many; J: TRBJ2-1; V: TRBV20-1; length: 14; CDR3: CSARLAGAVGEQFF; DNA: TGCAGTGCTAGGCTAGCGGGGGCCGTGGGCGAGCAGTTCTTC
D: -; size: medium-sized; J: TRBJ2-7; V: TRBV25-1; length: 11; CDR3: CASGGSYEQYF; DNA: TGTGCCAGCGGGGGCTCCTACGAGCAGTACTTC
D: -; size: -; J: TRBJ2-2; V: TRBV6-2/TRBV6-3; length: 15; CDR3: CASRGRRGDTGELLF; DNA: TGTGCCAGCAGGGGACGGAGGGGGGACACCGGGGAGCTGCTTTTT
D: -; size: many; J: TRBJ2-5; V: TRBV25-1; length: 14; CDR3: CASSEFDELETRYF; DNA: TGTGCCAGCAGTGAGTTTGACGAGTTAGAGACCCGGTACTTC
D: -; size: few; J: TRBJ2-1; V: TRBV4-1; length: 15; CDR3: CASSQEAGRYNEQFF; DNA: TGCGCCAGCAGCCAAGAGGCGGGCCGCTACAATGAGCAGTTCTTC
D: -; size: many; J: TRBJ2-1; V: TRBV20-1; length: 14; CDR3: CSARDPGRLNEQFF; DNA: TGCAGTGCTAGAGATCCGGGACGGCTAAATGAGCAGTTCTTC
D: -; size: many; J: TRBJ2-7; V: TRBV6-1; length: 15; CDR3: CASSPTGGGSYEQYF; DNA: TGTGCCAGCAGTCCGACAGGTGGTGGGTCCTACGAGCAGTACTTC
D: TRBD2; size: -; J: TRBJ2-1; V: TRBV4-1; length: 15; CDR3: CASSQAGGAYNEQFF; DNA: TGCGCCAGCAGCCAAGCGGGGGGAGCCTACAATGAGCAGTTCTTC
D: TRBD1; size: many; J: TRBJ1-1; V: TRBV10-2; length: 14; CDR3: CASSATGGNTEAFF; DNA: TGCGCCAGCAGTGCCACAGGGGGCAACACTGAAGCTTTCTTT
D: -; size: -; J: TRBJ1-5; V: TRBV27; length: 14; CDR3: CVSSPALSNQPQHF; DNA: TGTGTTAGCAGTCCCGCGCTTAGCAATCAGCCCCAGCATTTT
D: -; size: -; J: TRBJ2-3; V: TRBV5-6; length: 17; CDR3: CASSPRPTGGAADTQYF; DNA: TGTGCCAGCAGCCCCAGACCAACAGGGGGGGCTGCAGATACGCAGTATTTT
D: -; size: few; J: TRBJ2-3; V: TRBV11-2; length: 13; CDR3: CASSLGQRNTQYF; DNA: TGTGCCAGCAGCTTAGGTCAGCGAAATACGCAGTATTTT
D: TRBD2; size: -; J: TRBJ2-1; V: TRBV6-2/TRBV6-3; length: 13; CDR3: CANSTSGHNEKLF; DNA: TGTGCCAACAGTACTAGCGGTCACAATGAGAAGCTCTTC
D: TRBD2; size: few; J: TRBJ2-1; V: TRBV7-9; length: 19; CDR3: CASSNIRPSGGSSYNEQFF; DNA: TGTGCCAGCAGCAATATTCGCCCCAGCGGGGGGAGCTCCTACAATGAGCAGTTCTTC
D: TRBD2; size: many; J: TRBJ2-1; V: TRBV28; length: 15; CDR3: CASSPASGSMNEQFF; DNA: TGTGCCAGCAGTCCCGCTAGCGGGAGTATGAATGAGCAGTTCTTC
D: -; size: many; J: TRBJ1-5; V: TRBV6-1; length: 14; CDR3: CASSWDGAGQPQHF; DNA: TGTGCCAGCAGTTGGGACGGTGCAGGACAGCCCCAGCATTTT
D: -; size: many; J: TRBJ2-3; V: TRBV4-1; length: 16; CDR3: CASSPRGMGSAGEQYF; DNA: TGCGCCAGCAGCCCCAGAGGGATGGGTTCGGCAGGAGAGCAGTATTTT
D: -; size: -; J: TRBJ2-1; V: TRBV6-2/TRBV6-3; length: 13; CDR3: CASSHGTANKQFF; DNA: TGTGCCAGCAGTCACGGGACGGCTAATAAGCAGTTCTTC
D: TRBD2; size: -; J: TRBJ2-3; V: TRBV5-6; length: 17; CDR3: CASSSQGLAESTDTQYF; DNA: TGTGCCAGCAGCTCCCAAGGACTAGCGGAAAGCACAGATACGCAGTATTTT
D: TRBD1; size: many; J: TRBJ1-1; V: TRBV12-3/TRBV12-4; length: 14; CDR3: CANSFGTGESEAFF; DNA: TGTGCCAACAGTTTCGGGACAGGGGAGTCTGAAGCTTTCTTT
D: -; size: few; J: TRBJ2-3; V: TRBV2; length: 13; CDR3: CASSEESRDTQYF; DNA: TGTGCCAGCAGTGAAGAGAGTAGGGATACGCAGTATTTT
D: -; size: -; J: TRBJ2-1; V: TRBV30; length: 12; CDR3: CAWSVGAHEQFF; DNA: TGTGCCTGGAGTGTCGGGGCCCACGAGCAGTTCTTC
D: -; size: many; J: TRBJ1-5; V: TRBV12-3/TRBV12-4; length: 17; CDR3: CASSLKSRPPGHQPQHF; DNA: TGTGCCAGCAGTTTAAAGTCTAGACCTCCGGGTCATCAGCCCCAGCATTTT
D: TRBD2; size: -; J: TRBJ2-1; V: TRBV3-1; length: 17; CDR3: CASSPPNYSGVYNEQFF; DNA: TGTGCCAGCAGCCCCCCCAATTACAGCGGGGTATACAATGAGCAGTTCTTC
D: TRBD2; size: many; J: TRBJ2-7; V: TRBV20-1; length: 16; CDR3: CSAGKSSGGDSYEQYF; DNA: TGCAGTGCTGGGAAGTCTAGCGGGGGGGACTCCTACGAGCAGTACTTC
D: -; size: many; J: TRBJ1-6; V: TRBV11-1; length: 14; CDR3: CASSLGIQGVPLHF; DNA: TGTGCCAGCAGCTTGGGGATACAGGGCGTACCCCTCCACTTT
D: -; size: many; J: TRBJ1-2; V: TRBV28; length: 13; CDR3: CASRIRGDYGYTF; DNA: TGTGCCAGCAGAATCAGGGGAGACTATGGCTACACCTTC
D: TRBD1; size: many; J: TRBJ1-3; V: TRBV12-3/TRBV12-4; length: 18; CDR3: CASSLGADRGRHGNTIYF; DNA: TGTGCCAGCAGTTTGGGCGCGGACAGGGGGCGGCATGGAAACACCATATATTTT
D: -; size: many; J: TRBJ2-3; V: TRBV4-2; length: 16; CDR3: CASSQERRQGRNTQYF; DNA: TGTGCCAGCAGCCAAGAGAGGAGGCAGGGTCGGAATACGCAGTATTTT
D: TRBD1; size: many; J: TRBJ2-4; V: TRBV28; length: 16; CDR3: CASSLGTAVGKNIQYF; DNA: TGTGCCAGCAGTTTAGGGACAGCGGTCGGGAAAAACATTCAGTACTTC
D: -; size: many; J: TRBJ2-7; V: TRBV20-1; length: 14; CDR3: CSARTPQNAYEQYF; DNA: TGCAGTGCTAGAACGCCCCAAAACGCCTACGAGCAGTACTTC
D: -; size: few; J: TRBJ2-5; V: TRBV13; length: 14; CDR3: CASSSDSQGQTQYF; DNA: TGTGCCAGCAGCTCAGACTCACAGGGACAAACCCAGTACTTC
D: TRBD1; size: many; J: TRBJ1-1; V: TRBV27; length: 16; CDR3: CASSFLGQGENTEAFF; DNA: TGTGCCAGCAGTTTTCTGGGACAGGGGGAGAACACTGAAGCTTTCTTT
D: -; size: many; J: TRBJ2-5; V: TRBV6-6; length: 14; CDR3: CASSYRGAQETQYF; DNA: TGTGCCAGCAGTTACCGCGGGGCCCAAGAGACCCAGTACTTC
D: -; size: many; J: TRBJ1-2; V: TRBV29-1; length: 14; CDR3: CSVERTVSNEGYTF; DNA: TGCAGCGTTGAAAGGACAGTCTCCAATGAGGGCTACACCTTC
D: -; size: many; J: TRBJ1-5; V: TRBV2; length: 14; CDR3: CASSNSPSNQPQHF; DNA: TGTGCCAGCAGCAATAGTCCTAGCAATCAGCCCCAGCATTTT
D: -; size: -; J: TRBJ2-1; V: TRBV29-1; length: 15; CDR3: CSVEDVRHNYNEQFF; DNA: TGCAGCGTTGAAGATGTAAGACACAACTACAATGAGCAGTTCTTC
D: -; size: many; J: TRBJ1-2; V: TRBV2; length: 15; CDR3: CASSGLNSGGHGYTF; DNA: TGTGCCAGCAGTGGACTCAACAGCGGAGGGCATGGCTACACCTTC
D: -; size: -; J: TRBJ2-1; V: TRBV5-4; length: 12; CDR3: CASSFWGSEQFF; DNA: TGTGCCAGCAGCTTCTGGGGGAGTGAGCAGTTCTTC
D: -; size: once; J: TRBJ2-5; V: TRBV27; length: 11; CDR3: CASIGGETQYF; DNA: TGTGCCAGTATTGGGGGAGAGACCCAGTACTTC
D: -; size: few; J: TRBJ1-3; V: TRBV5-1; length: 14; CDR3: CASSLSGGGNTIYF; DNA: TGCGCCAGCAGCTTGTCGGGGGGCGGAAACACCATATATTTT
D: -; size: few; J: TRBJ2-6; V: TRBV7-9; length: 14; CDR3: CAARGTSGANVLTF; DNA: TGTGCCGCCCGCGGAACCTCTGGGGCCAACGTCCTGACTTTC
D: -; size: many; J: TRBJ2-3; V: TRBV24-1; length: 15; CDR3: CATSDPKRSTDTQYF; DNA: TGTGCCACCAGTGATCCCAAGCGGAGCACAGATACGCAGTATTTT
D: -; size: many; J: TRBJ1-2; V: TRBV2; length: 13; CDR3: CASSDSAYYGYTF; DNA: TGTGCCAGCAGTGACAGCGCCTACTATGGCTACACCTTC
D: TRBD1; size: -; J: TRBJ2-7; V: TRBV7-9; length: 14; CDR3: CASSFRDRSYEQYF; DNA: TGTGCCAGCAGCTTCCGGGACAGATCCTACGAGCAGTACTTC
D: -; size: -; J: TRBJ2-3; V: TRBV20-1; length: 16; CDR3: CSASSAVGISTDTQYF; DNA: TGCAGTGCCAGTTCAGCAGTGGGGATTAGCACAGATACGCAGTATTTT